This record looks at one T cell receptor beta chain sequence and its context. The antigen is undetermined. The record originates from a study of Tregs in tolerant kidney transplant recipients. General study results and limits: The small number of patients limits these findings pending further validation.

CDR3 length: 13 residues. Trimming shortened V by 4 bases and J by 5 bases, and 10 bases separated the two germline ends. Germline V CDR1 and CDR2: SGDLS, YYNGEE. Sequencing was performed with immunoSEQ multiplex PCR; in TCRdb, only in-frame clones are kept and a portion is missing. The table lists roughly 250,000 clones, roughly 80% of them singletons. Sequencing was done on a sample of CD4+ T cells from blood. This receptor was obtained from a human donor in good health. This chain joins TRBV9 and TRBJ1-5, with no clear D. CDR3 protein: CASSPTTDQPQHF. DNA of the CDR3: TGTGCCAGCAGCCCGACAACAGATCAGCCCCAGCATTTT.